This T cell receptor (beta chain) was recorded in a study of brain T cells in children with intractable seizures. Study-wide results and caveats: Clones missing pre-surgery may reflect undersampling of that blood sample. HCMV serostatus was not known, and viral specificity came from CDR3 similarity only.

This CDR3 is built from 16 residues. Germline V lookup: CDR1 SGHNT, CDR2 YENEEA. The ends were cut back, 4 bases at V and 4 bases at J, with 20 bases in the middle. As to time point: blood from clinic visit 5 months post-surgery; TSC patient then seizure free. The sequenced cases were selected for having the highest brain T cell transcript signatures. At least one anti-epileptic drug was given before surgery. Sequencing was performed with immunoSEQ multiplex PCR; in TCRdb, only in-frame clones are kept and a portion is missing. This table has hundreds of thousands of clones, over 90% appearing once. With respect to this clone: Its matching antigen is unknown.

The sequences come from peripheral blood, collected less than 6 months after surgery. This TCR was sampled from a boy under two years old with tuberous sclerosis and intractable seizures. This chain connects TRBV11-3 to TRBJ2-7; D is perhaps TRBD1 or TRBD2 (5 bases each). CDR3 sequence reads: CASSSGFRGSRYEQYF. The CDR3 DNA reads TGTGCCAGCAGCTCCGGCTTTCGGGGCAGTCGATACGAGCAGTACTTC.